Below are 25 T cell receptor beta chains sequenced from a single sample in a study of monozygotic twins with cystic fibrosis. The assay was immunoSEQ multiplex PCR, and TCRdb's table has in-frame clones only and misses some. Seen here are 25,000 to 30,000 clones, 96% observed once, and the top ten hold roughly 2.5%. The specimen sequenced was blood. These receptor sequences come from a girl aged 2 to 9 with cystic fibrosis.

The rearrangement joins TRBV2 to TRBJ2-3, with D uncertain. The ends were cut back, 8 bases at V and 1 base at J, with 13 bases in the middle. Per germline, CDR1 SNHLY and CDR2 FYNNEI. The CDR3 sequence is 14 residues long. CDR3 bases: TGTGCCAGCCCGTTGGGCCTGGGCACAGATACGCAGTATTTT. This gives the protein CASPLGLGTDTQYF.

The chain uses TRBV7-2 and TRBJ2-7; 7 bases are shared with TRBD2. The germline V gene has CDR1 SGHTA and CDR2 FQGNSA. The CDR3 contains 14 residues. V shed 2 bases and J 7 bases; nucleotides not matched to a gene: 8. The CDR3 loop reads CASSLRTGGREQYF. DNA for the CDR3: TGTGCCAGCAGCTTACGCACCGGGGGGAGGGAGCAGTACTTC.

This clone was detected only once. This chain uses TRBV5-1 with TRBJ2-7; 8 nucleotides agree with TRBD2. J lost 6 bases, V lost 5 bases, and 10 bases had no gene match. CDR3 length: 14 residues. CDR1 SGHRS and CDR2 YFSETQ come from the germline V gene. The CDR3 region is CASRRAGVLSEQYF. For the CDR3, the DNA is TGCGCCAGCAGGCGAGCGGGAGTTTTGTCCGAGCAGTACTTC.

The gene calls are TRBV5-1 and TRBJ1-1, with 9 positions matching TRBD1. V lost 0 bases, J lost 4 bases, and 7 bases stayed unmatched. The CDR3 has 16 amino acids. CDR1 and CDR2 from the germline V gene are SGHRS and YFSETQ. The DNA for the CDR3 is TGCGCCAGCAGCTTGGGAAGGGACAGGGCAGGCACTGAAGCTTTCTTT. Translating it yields CASSLGRDRAGTEAFF.

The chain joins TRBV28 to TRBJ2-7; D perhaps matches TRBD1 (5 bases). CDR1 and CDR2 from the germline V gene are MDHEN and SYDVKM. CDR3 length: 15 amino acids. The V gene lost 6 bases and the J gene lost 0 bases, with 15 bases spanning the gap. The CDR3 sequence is CASSLTGPYSYEQYF. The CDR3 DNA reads TGTGCCAGCAGCTTAACAGGCCCCTACTCCTACGAGCAGTACTTC.

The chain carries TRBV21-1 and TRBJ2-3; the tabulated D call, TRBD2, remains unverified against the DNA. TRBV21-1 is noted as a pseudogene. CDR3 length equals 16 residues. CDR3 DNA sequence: TGTGCCAGCAGCAAAGCCTGGCAGCGTAGCACAGATACGCAGTATTTT. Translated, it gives CASSKAWQRSTDTQYF.

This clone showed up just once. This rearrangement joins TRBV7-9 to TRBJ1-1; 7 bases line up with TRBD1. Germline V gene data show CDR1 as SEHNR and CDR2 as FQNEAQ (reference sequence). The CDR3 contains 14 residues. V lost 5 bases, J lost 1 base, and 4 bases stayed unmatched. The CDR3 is CASSPRTGNTEAFF. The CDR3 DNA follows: TGTGCCAGCAGCCCGCGGACAGGGAACACTGAAGCTTTCTTT.

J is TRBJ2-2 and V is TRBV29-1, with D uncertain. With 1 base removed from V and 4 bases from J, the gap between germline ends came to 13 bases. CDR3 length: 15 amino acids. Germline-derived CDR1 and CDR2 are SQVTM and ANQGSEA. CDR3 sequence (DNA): TGCAGCGTTGAAGGGGCAGCCCGGAGCACCGGGGAGCTGTTTTTT. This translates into CSVEGAARSTGELFF.

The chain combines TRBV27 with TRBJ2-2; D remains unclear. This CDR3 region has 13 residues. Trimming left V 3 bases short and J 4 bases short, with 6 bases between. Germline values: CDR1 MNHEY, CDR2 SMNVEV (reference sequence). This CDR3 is CASSLGITGELFF. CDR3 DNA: TGTGCCAGCAGTTTGGGCATCACCGGGGAGCTGTTTTTT.

The CDR3 spells CASSHREKLFF. Here the CDR3 DNA reads TGTGCCAGCTCACACCGGGAAAAACTGTTTTTT. The chain combines TRBV18 with TRBJ1-4; D is unclear. Germline loops: CDR1 KGHSH, CDR2 LQKENI. This CDR3 region has 11 residues. Between the trimmed V and J ends, which lost 4 bases and 8 bases, there was a span of 5 bases.

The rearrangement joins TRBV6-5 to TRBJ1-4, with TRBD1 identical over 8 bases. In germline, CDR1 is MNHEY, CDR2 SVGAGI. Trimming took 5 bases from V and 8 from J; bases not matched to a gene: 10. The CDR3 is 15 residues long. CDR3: CASSIGTGRGEKLFF. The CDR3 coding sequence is TGTGCCAGCAGTATAGGGACAGGACGAGGGGAAAAACTGTTTTTT.

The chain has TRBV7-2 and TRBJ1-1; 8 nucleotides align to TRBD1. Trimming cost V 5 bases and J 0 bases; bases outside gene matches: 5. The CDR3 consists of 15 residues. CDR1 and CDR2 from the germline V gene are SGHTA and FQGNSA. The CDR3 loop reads CASSPWTGMNTEAFF. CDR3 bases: TGTGCCAGCAGCCCCTGGACAGGGATGAACACTGAAGCTTTCTTT.

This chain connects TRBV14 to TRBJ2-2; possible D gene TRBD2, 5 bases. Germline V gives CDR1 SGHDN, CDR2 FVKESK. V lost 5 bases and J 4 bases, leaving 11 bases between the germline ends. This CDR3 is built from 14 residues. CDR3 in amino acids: CASSSRRITGELFF. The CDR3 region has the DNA TGTGCCAGCAGCTCGAGGAGGATCACCGGGGAGCTGTTTTTT. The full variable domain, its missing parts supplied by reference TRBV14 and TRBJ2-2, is EAGVTQFPSHSVIEKGQTVTLRCDPISGHDNLYWYRRVMGKEIKFLLHFVKESKQDESGMPNNRFLAERTGGTYSTLKVQPAELEDSGVYFCASSSRRITGELFFGEGSRLTVL.

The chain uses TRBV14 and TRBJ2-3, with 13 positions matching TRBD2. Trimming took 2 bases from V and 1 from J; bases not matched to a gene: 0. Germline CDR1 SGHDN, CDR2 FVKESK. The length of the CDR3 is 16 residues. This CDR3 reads CASSQTSGRGTDTQYF. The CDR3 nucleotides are TGTGCCAGCAGCCAAACTAGCGGGAGGGGCACAGATACGCAGTATTTT.

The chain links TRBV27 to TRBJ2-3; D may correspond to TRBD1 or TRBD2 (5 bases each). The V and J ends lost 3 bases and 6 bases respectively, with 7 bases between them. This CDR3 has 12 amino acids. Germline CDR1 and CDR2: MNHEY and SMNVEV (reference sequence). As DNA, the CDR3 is TGTGCCAGCAGTTTCGGGGCGGATACGCAGTATTTT. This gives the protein CASSFGADTQYF.

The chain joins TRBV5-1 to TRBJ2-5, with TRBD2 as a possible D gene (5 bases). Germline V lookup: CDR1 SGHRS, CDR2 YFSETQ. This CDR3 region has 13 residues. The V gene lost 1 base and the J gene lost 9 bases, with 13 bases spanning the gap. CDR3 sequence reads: CASSLSRRGSQYF. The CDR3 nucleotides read TGCGCCAGCAGCTTGTCGAGGCGAGGGTCCCAGTACTTC.

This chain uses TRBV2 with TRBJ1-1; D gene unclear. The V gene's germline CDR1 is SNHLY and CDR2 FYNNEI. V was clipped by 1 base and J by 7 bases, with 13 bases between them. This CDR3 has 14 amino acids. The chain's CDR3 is CASSEESPWGEAFF. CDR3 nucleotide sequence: TGTGCCAGCAGTGAAGAATCTCCGTGGGGTGAAGCTTTCTTT.

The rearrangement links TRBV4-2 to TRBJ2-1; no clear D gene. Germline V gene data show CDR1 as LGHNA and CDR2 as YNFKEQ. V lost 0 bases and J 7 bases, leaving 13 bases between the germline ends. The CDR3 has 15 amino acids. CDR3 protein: CASSQDPLLGNEQFF. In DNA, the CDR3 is TGTGCCAGCAGCCAAGATCCCCTCCTCGGTAATGAGCAGTTCTTC.

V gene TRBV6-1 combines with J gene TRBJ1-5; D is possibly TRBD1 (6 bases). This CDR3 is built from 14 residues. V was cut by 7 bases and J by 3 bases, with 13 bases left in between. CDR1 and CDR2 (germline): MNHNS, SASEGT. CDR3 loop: CASTWTEYNQPQHF. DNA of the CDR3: TGTGCCAGCACCTGGACAGAGTACAATCAGCCCCAGCATTTT.

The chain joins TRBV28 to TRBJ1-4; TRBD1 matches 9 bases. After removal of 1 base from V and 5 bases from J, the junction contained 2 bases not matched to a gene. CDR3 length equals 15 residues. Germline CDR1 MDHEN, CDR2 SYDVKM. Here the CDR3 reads CASSLLGTGNEKLFF. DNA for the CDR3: TGTGCCAGCAGTTTATTAGGGACAGGGAATGAAAAACTGTTTTTT.

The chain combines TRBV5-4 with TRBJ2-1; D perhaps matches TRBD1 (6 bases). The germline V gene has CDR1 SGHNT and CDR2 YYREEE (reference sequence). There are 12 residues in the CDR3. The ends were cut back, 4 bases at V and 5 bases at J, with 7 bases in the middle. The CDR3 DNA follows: TGTGCCAGCAGCCCAGGGGACAATGAGCAGTTCTTC. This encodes CASSPGDNEQFF.

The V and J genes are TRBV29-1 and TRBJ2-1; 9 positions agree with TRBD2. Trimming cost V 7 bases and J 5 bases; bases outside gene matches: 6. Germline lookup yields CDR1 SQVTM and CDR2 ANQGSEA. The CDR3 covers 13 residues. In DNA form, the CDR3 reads TGCAGCGCACTGGGACTAGCACACAATGAGCAGTTCTTC. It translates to CSALGLAHNEQFF.

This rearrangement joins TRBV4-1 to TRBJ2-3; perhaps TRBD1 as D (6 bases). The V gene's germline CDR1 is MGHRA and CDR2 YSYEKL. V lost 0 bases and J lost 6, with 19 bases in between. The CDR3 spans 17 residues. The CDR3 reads CASSQEPSLGGGDTQYF. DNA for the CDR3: TGCGCCAGCAGCCAAGAACCGTCCCTAGGGGGTGGGGATACGCAGTATTTT.

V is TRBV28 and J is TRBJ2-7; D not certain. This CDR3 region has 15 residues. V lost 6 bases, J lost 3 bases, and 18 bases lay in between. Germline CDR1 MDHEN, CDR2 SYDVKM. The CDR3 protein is CASRSSPLAYYEQYF. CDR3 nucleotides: TGTGCCAGCAGATCTAGTCCCCTGGCGTACTACGAGCAGTACTTC.

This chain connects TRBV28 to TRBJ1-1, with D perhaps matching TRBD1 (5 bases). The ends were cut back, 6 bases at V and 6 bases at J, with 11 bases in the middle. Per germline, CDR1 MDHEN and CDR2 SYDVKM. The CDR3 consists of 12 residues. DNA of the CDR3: TGTGCCAGCAGAGGGGCTGGGGCTGAAGCTTTCTTT. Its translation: CASRGAGAEAFF.